The T cell receptor (beta chain) described here comes from a study of cytomegalovirus exposure and HLA in healthy donors. Study-wide background: In an early release, HLA-typed donors contributed some 80 million unique TCR sequences. Study outcomes and limitations: An Asian-associated ancestry cluster reportedly showed fewer N-insertions than the approximately 700-donor mean in a later analysis. It was taken for granted in presence/absence analyses that sequencing depth across donors was roughly uniform.

CDR1 and CDR2 from the germline V gene are SGHRS and YFSETQ. Trimming removed 3 bases from V and 5 bases from J; junction bases left unmatched: 2. The CDR3 has 15 amino acids. Comment on this clone: Its antigen is not known.

The PCR ran on 60 Vbeta and 13 Jbeta primers. Method: immunoSEQ multiplex PCR; TCRdb's copy keeps in-frame clones and lacks some. The sample includes over 100,000 clones, over 75% of them seen just once. The TCR originated in a male donor in good health and CMV-seropositive. The gene calls are TRBV5-1 and TRBJ2-5; 15 nucleotides match TRBD2. The material sequenced was PBMCs. In DNA form, the CDR3 reads TGCGCCAGCAGCTGGACTAGCGGGAGGGCCGAGACCCAGTACTTC. Protein: CASSWTSGRAETQYF.